This TCR beta chain derives from a study of CD8+ T cells in alopecia areata. Study-level background: The study gave treated patients oral tofacitinib at 5 to 10 mg twice daily.

Stated treatment: oral pan-JAK inhibitor, 5-10 mg twice daily. The sorting of PBMCs gave CD4+ and CD8+ T cells. Overall study findings and caveats: The treated group had a single nonresponder, limiting CD8+ expansion-response conclusions. Among the top 100, expanded CD8+ clones, as well as scalp clonality, were significantly decreased by tofacitinib.

Germline CDR1 and CDR2: MNHNS and SASEGT. The V and J ends lost 5 bases and 2 bases respectively, with 10 bases between them. The CDR3 consists of 14 residues. Following extraction, RNA underwent reverse transcription to cDNA, which served as the sequencing template. Repertoires were generated with immunoSEQ multiplex PCR, while TCRdb's copy carries only in-frame clones and drops some. The sample lists approximately 140,000 clones; 86% were seen once. Details on this clone: The antigen remains unidentified.

The TCR was taken from a human donor with alopecia areata. This sample comprised CD8+ T cells sorted from blood, obtained at week 4, from a patient treated with tofacitinib. This rearrangement joins TRBV6-1 to TRBJ2-1, with D possibly TRBD1 on 5 matching bases. Written as DNA, the CDR3 is TGTGCCAGCAGTTCCAGGGTAACCTACAATGAGCAGTTCTTC. Residues: CASSSRVTYNEQFF.